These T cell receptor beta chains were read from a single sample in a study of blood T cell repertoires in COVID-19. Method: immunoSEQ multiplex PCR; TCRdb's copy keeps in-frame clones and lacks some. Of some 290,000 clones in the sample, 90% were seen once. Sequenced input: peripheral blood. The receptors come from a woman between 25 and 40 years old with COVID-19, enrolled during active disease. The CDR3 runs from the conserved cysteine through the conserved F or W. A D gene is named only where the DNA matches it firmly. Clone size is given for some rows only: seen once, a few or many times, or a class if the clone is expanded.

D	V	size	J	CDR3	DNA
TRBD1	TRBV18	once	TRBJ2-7	CASSTGTGGYEQYF	TGTGCCAGCTCCACGGGGACAGGGGGCTACGAGCAGTACTTC
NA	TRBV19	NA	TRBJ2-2	CASSTPGRELFF	TGTGCCAGTAGTACTCCAGGCCGGGAGCTGTTTTTT
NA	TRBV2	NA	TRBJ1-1	CASSQDSFTEAFF	TGTGCCAGCTCGCAAGACAGCTTCACTGAAGCTTTCTTT
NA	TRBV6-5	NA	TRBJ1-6	CASTPGTSYNSPLHF	TGTGCCAGCACCCCCGGGACAAGTTATAATTCACCCCTCCACTTT
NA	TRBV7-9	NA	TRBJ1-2	CASSSRGDYGYTF	TGTGCCAGCAGCTCCCGCGGGGACTATGGCTACACCTTC
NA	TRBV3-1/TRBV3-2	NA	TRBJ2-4	CASSDRDLAKNIQYF	TGTGCCAGCAGCGACAGAGATCTAGCCAAAAACATTCAGTACTTC
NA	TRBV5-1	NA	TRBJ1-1	CASSSDTPNTEAFF	TGCGCCAGCAGCTCCGACACTCCGAACACTGAAGCTTTCTTT
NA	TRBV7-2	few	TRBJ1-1	CASSLQGLNTEAFF	TGTGCCAGCAGCTTACAGGGCCTGAACACTGAAGCTTTCTTT
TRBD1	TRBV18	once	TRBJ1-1	CASSEGASTEAFF	TGTGCCAGCTCAGAGGGGGCTAGCACTGAAGCTTTCTTT
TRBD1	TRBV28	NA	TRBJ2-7	CASRAPNRGHYEQYF	TGTGCCAGCAGGGCACCTAACAGGGGGCACTACGAGCAGTACTTC
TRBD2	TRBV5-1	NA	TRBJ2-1	CASSSLADEQFF	TGCGCCAGCAGCTCCCTAGCGGATGAGCAGTTCTTC
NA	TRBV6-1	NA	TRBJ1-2	CASSERGGGPYGYTF	TGTGCCAGCAGTGAACGGGGAGGGGGGCCCTATGGCTACACCTTC
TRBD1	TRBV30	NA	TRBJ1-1	CAWSGQGTREAFF	TGTGCCTGGAGTGGACAGGGGACAAGGGAAGCTTTCTTT
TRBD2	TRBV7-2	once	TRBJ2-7	CASSLVLGLAGDRRSEQYF	TGTGCCAGCAGCTTAGTGTTGGGCCTAGCGGGAGATCGGCGCAGCGAGCAGTACTTC
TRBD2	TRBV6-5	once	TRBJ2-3	CASSYSGRESDTQYF	TGTGCCAGCAGTTACAGCGGGAGAGAGTCAGATACGCAGTATTTT
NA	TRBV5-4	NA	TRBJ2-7	CATAKGTTHTYEQYF	TGTGCCACAGCCAAAGGGACAACTCATACCTACGAGCAGTACTTC
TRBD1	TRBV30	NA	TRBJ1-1	CACPGQGYSGTEAFF	TGTGCCTGCCCGGGACAGGGGTATTCAGGCACTGAAGCTTTCTTT
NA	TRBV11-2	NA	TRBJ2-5	CASSWLGGGYDETQYF	TGTGCCAGCAGCTGGCTGGGTGGGGGGTATGATGAGACCCAGTACTTC
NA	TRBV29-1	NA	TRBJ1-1	CSGGSEAFF	TGCAGCGGAGGGAGTGAAGCTTTCTTT
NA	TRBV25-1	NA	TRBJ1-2	CASSEYDRNYGYTF	TGTGCCAGCAGTGAATATGACAGAAACTATGGCTACACCTTC
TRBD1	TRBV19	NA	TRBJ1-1	CATATTGDLSEAFF	TGTGCCACCGCAACGACAGGGGATTTATCTGAAGCTTTCTTT
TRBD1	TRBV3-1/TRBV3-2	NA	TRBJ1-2	CASSQDRGRNYGYTF	TGTGCCAGCAGCCAAGACAGGGGGCGGAACTATGGCTACACCTTC
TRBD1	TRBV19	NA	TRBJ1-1	CASSRGSGTGGNTEAFF	TGTGCCAGTAGTAGGGGTTCCGGGACAGGGGGCAACACTGAAGCTTTCTTT
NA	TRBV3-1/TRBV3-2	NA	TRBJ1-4	CASSPQGKTNEKLFF	TGTGCCAGCAGCCCCCAGGGGAAGACTAATGAAAAACTGTTTTTT
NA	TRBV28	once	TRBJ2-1	CATTLGYNEQFF	TGTGCCACCACGCTCGGGTACAATGAGCAGTTCTTC
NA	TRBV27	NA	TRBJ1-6	CASSLYSGSNSPLHF	TGTGCCAGCAGTTTATACTCCGGTAGTAATTCGCCCCTCCACTTT
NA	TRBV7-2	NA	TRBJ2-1	CASSFEVYNEQFF	TGTGCCAGCAGCTTTGAGGTTTACAATGAGCAGTTCTTC
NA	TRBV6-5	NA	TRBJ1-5	CASSYTDYSNQPQHF	TGTGCCAGCAGTTACACAGATTATAGCAATCAGCCCCAGCATTTT
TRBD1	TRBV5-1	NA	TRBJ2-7	CASSLAGQGSSYEQYF	TGCGCCAGCAGCTTGGCCGGACAGGGATCCTCCTACGAGCAGTACTTC
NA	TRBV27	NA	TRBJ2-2	CASTSDTGELFF	TGTGCCAGCACATCAGACACCGGGGAGCTGTTTTTT
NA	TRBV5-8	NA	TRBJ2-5	CASSYGETQYF	TGTGCCAGCAGCTACGGGGAGACCCAGTACTTC
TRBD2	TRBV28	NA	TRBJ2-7	CASSFAPSGTPYEQYF	TGTGCCAGCAGTTTTGCCCCTAGCGGGACGCCCTACGAGCAGTACTTC
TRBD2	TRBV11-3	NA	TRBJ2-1	CASSLGLAGEGEQFF	TGTGCCAGCAGCCTGGGACTAGCGGGAGAGGGTGAGCAGTTCTTC
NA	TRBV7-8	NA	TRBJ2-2	CASSPLLPPTGELFF	TGTGCCAGCAGCCCCCTGCTACCCCCTACCGGGGAGCTGTTTTTT
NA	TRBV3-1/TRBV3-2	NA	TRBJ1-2	CASSQGGRAPGYTF	TGTGCCAGCAGCCAAGGTGGCAGGGCACCCGGCTACACCTTC
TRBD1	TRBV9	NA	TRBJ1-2	CASSATGGIYGYTF	TGTGCCAGCAGCGCGACAGGGGGCATCTATGGCTACACCTTC
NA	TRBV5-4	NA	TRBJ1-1	CASSFPMNTEAFF	TGTGCCAGCAGCTTCCCAATGAACACTGAAGCTTTCTTT
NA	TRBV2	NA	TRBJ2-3	CASSEDAGARVDTQYF	TGTGCCAGCAGTGAAGATGCAGGGGCCCGGGTAGATACGCAGTATTTT
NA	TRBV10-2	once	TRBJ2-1	CASKGPPGGSYNEQFF	TGCGCCAGCAAGGGGCCCCCTGGTGGGTCCTACAATGAGCAGTTCTTC
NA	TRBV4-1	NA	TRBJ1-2	CASRTTGNYGYTF	TGCGCCAGCAGGACCACAGGCAACTATGGCTACACCTTC
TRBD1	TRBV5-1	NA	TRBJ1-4	CASSLATGAQSRLFF	TGCGCCAGCAGCTTGGCGACAGGGGCGCAGTCCAGACTGTTTTTT
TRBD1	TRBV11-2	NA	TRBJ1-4	CASSFYPGQGGEKLFF	TGTGCCAGCAGCTTCTACCCGGGACAGGGTGGCGAAAAACTGTTTTTT
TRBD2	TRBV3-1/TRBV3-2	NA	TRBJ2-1	CASSQGTPAGGGVEQFF	TGTGCCAGCAGCCAAGGCACCCCAGCGGGAGGGGGGGTTGAGCAGTTCTTC
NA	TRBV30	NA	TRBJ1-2	CAWREGHYGYTF	TGTGCCTGGAGGGAGGGCCACTATGGCTACACCTTC
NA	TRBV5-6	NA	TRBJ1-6	CASSLSVSSYNSPLHF	TGTGCCAGCAGCTTGTCTGTGAGCTCCTATAATTCACCCCTCCACTTT
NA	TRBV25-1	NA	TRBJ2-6	CASRPDSSGANVLTF	TGTGCCAGCAGACCTGACAGCTCTGGGGCCAACGTCCTGACTTTC
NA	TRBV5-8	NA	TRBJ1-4	CASSLGQVGAHEKLFF	TGTGCCAGCAGCCTGGGCCAGGTGGGCGCCCATGAAAAACTGTTTTTT
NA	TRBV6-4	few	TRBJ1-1	CASSETGNTEAFF	TGTGCCAGCAGTGAAACTGGGAACACTGAAGCTTTCTTT
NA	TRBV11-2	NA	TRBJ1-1	CASSRNTEAFF	TGTGCCAGCAGTCGGAACACTGAAGCTTTCTTT
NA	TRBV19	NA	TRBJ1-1	CASSIGLSVNTEAFF	TGTGCCAGTAGTATAGGTCTGTCGGTCAACACTGAAGCTTTCTTT
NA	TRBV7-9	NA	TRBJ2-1	CASSLAWPPSYNEQFF	TGTGCCAGCAGCTTAGCTTGGCCCCCTTCCTACAATGAGCAGTTCTTC
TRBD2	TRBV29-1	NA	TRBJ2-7	CSVAGGVNYEQYF	TGCAGCGTTGCGGGGGGAGTGAACTACGAGCAGTACTTC
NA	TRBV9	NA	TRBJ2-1	CASSVRGSQVNEQFF	TGTGCCAGCAGCGTACGGGGAAGTCAGGTCAATGAGCAGTTCTTC
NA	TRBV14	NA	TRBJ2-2	CASSQDRTYNTGELFF	TGTGCCAGCAGCCAAGACCGGACTTACAACACCGGGGAGCTGTTTTTT
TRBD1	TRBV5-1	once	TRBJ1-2	CASSLQGADYGYTF	TGCGCCAGCAGCTTGCAGGGGGCGGACTATGGCTACACCTTC